The 18 T cell receptor beta chains reported below all come from one sample, sequenced in a study of T cell responses to AZD1222 COVID-19 vaccine (dated by TCRdb to about 2021). Sample time point, as interpreted from the label and publication: about 28 days (+/-7) after the second vaccine dose. The library relied on the immunoSEQ multiplex PCR assay. This immuneACCESS table, as held by TCRdb, lists in-frame sequences with V and J called but not all clones. Of the missing ones, under half trace to an unresolved V gene in checked studies; the others have no known cause. The sample records 100,000 to 150,000 clones, roughly 82% of which are singletons. About 27% of the sample belongs to the ten largest clones. Sequences were derived from peripheral blood, sampled 28 days after the second AZD1222 dose. All receptors come from an adult who received the AZD1222 COVID-19 vaccine.

The chain uses TRBV4-1 and TRBJ1-3; 9 nucleotides agree with TRBD1. CDR1 is MGHRA and CDR2 is YSYEKL in the germline V gene. The CDR3 length is 17 residues. V was pared by 3 bases and J by 0 bases, with 6 bases of the junction left unmatched. CDR3 in DNA: TGCGCCAGCAGCCAGGGCAAACAGGGGGCCTCTGGAAACACCATATATTTT. It codes for CASSQGKQGASGNTIYF.

The CDR3, as DNA: TGCGCCAGCAGCTTGGATGGGACGGGGGGCGAAAAACTGTTTTTT. Amino acid sequence: CASSLDGTGGEKLFF. This chain uses TRBV5-1 with TRBJ1-4, with D possibly TRBD1 on 6 matching bases. The germline gives CDR1 SGHRS, CDR2 YFSETQ. The CDR3 has 15 residues. V was shortened by 0 bases and J by 8 bases, with 14 bases between the two germline ends.

The chain joins TRBV19 to TRBJ1-6; D may be TRBD1 (6 bases). Germline CDR1 reads LNHDA; CDR2 reads SQIVND (reference sequence). The CDR3 spans 15 residues. V was pared by 7 bases and J by 0 bases, with 10 bases between. CDR3 DNA sequence: TGTGCCAGTAAAAGGGGGAGCTCCTATAATTCACCCCTCCACTTT. Protein sequence: CASKRGSSYNSPLHF.

The chain's CDR3 is CAINRGTAQPLNEQYF. The CDR3 bases are TGTGCCATCAACCGAGGGACAGCCCAACCTTTAAACGAGCAGTACTTC. The chain employs TRBV10-3 and TRBJ2-7; 7 bases match TRBD1. Germline V gene lookup returns CDR1 ENHRY and CDR2 SYGVKD. V lost 7 bases and J lost 5; bases outside the gene matches: 17. The CDR3 runs to 16 residues.

This clone came up many times. This chain uses TRBV5-1 with TRBJ1-1; 8 bases match TRBD1. The CDR3 sequence is 13 residues long. CDR1 is SGHRS, CDR2 YFSETQ, per germline. With 2 bases clipped from V and 7 bases from J, the junction kept 4 bases outside the gene matches. The CDR3 bases are TGCGCCAGCAGCTTCGGACAGGGTGTTGAAGCTTTCTTT. It specifies CASSFGQGVEAFF.

J is TRBJ1-6 and V is TRBV6-5, with 8 bases that match TRBD1. Germline lookup yields CDR1 MNHEY and CDR2 SVGAGI. CDR3 length: 15 residues. V was pared by 4 bases and J by 7 bases, with 6 bases of the junction left unmatched. The CDR3: CASSSRQGFNSPLHF. The CDR3 DNA sequence: TGTGCCAGCAGTTCCCGACAGGGGTTCAATTCACCCCTCCACTTT.

A single count supports this clone. V and J are TRBV6-2 or TRBV6-3 and TRBJ2-5, with 12 bases lining up with TRBD2. V lost 0 bases, J lost 5 bases, and 13 bases stayed unmatched. The CDR3 loop spans 19 amino acids. The germline V gene encodes CDR1 MNHEY and CDR2 SVGEGT. CDR3: CASSYSATSGGRSGETQYF. CDR3 in DNA: TGTGCCAGCAGTTACTCGGCGACTAGCGGGGGCCGTTCGGGGGAGACCCAGTACTTC.

The chain uses TRBV14 and TRBJ2-2; 8 nucleotides align to TRBD1. V shed 4 bases, J shed 4 bases, and the junction held 8 bases outside the gene matches. CDR1 and CDR2 from the germline V gene are SGHDN and FVKESK. The CDR3 is 16 amino acids. The chain's CDR3 is CASSPWTGSRTGELFF. As DNA, the CDR3 is TGTGCCAGCAGCCCCTGGACAGGGTCACGCACCGGGGAGCTGTTTTTT. Full variable domain (outside the CDR3, taken from reference TRBV14 and TRBJ2-2): EAGVTQFPSHSVIEKGQTVTLRCDPISGHDNLYWYRRVMGKEIKFLLHFVKESKQDESGMPNNRFLAERTGGTYSTLKVQPAELEDSGVYFCASSPWTGSRTGELFFGEGSRLTVL.

The genes are TRBV7-2 and TRBJ1-5; 10 bases match TRBD1. With V trimmed by 5 bases and J by 6 bases, 7 bases remained unmatched. The CDR3 is 15 amino acids. The V gene's germline CDR1 is SGHTA and CDR2 FQGNSA. CDR3 sequence: CASSEGQGPRQPQHF. In nucleotides, the CDR3 is TGTGCCAGCAGCGAGGGACAGGGGCCCCGTCAGCCCCAGCATTTT.

A few counts support this clone. The chain carries TRBV15 and TRBJ2-7; TRBD1 matches 10 bases. Germline V gene lookup returns CDR1 LNHNV and CDR2 YYDKDF (reference sequence). This CDR3 has 14 amino acids. The junction had 4 bases not matched to a gene; V was cut back by 5 bases and J by 3 bases. As DNA, the CDR3 is TGTGCCACCAGCTACCGGGACAGGGGCTACGAGCAGTACTTC. This translates into CATSYRDRGYEQYF.

As DNA, the CDR3 is TGTGCCAGCAGCCTGGACAGGGGGAGTCGGGGTTCACCCCTCCACTTT. This sequence encodes CASSLDRGSRGSPLHF. J is TRBJ1-6 and V is TRBV5-6; 10 bases line up with TRBD1. Germline trimming cut 4 bases from V and 9 bases from J; bases unmatched to any gene: 10. Germline values: CDR1 SGHDT, CDR2 YYEEEE. This CDR3 comprises 16 residues. Filled out from reference TRBV5-6 and TRBJ1-6, the complete variable domain reads DAGVTQSPTHLIKTRGQQVTLRCSPKSGHDTVSWYQQALGQGPQFIFQYYEEEERQRGNFPDRFSGHQFPNYSSELNVNALLLGDSALYLCASSLDRGSRGSPLHFGNGTRLTVT.

The chain carries TRBV28 and TRBJ2-7; 7 bases match TRBD1. This CDR3 has 15 amino acids. Germline CDR1 MDHEN, CDR2 SYDVKM. V lost 2 bases and J lost 4; bases outside the gene matches: 8. CDR3 sequence: CASSLTGARLYEQYF. As DNA, the CDR3 is TGTGCCAGCAGTTTAACAGGGGCTCGCCTTTACGAGCAGTACTTC.

The V call is TRBV11-2, the J call TRBJ2-7; D uncertain. The V gene's germline CDR1 is SGHAT and CDR2 FQNNGV. Trimming stripped 3 bases from V and 3 bases from J, with 18 bases between. CDR3 size: 16 residues. The CDR3, as DNA: TGTGCCAGCAGCTTTTTCCGGTCCGCAGTGGGCTACGAGCAGTACTTC. This encodes CASSFFRSAVGYEQYF.

The chain carries TRBV19 and TRBJ2-1; TRBD2 matches at 9 bases. Germline V gene sequence: CDR1 LNHDA, CDR2 SQIVND (reference sequence). The CDR3 runs 17 residues. V lost 4 bases, J lost 0 bases, and 7 bases stayed unmatched. The CDR3 bases are TGTGCCAGTAGTAGGGCAGCGGGGGGAAGCTCCTACAATGAGCAGTTCTTC. Translating gives CASSRAAGGSSYNEQFF.

V is TRBV28 and J is TRBJ1-2; 7 bases map to TRBD1. Germline CDR1 and CDR2: MDHEN and SYDVKM. After removal of 11 bases from V and 4 bases from J, the junction contained 10 bases not matched to a gene. The CDR3 extends over 13 amino acids. The CDR3 is CAVEGAPPYGYTF. Here the CDR3 DNA reads TGTGCCGTAGAGGGGGCCCCTCCCTATGGCTACACCTTC.

The chain has TRBV2 and TRBJ2-7, with TRBD1 identical over 7 bases. Germline V CDR1 and CDR2: SNHLY, FYNNEI. Trimming removed 5 bases from V and 4 bases from J; junction bases left unmatched: 8. The CDR3 sequence is 14 residues long. The CDR3 protein is CASSRDSGLYEQYF. CDR3 in DNA: TGTGCCAGCAGTAGGGACAGTGGTTTGTACGAGCAGTACTTC.

V is TRBV2 and J is TRBJ2-3, with D hard to call. The CDR3 totals 13 residues. Germline-derived CDR1 and CDR2 are SNHLY and FYNNEI. V lost 7 bases and J 0 bases, leaving 8 bases between the germline ends. The CDR3 nucleotides are TGTGCCAGCACTCGGATCAGCACAGATACGCAGTATTTT. Its protein product is CASTRISTDTQYF.

The rearrangement links TRBV7-9 to TRBJ1-4; unclear D gene. Trimming cost V 2 bases and J 4 bases, with 11 bases left between them. The CDR3 extends over 15 amino acids. The germline gives CDR1 SEHNR, CDR2 FQNEAQ (reference sequence). The CDR3 DNA reads TGTGCCAGCAGCTTAATAGGAGGGTTTAATGAAAAACTGTTTTTT. It specifies CASSLIGGFNEKLFF.